This TCR beta chain was documented in a study of identical twins. Germline V gene sequence: CDR1 SQVTM, CDR2 ANQGSEA. With V trimmed by 5 bases and J by 0 bases, 2 bases remained unmatched. CDR3 length: 13 residues. TCRdb recomputed calls from the 5' RACE reads with MiXCR, one row per CDR3 protein. The data contain nearly 900,000 distinct CDR3 sequences, 9% to 15% of them singletons. This sample was shared with a second study, whose subject was yellow fever vaccine responses in identical twins. This second report adds: Reported findings indicate that twins' vaccine T cell responses seemed partially convergent, partially personalized.

This chain joins TRBV29-1 and TRBJ2-5; 8 positions match TRBD1. The TCR comes from a woman aged 18-35 years in good health. Sequenced sample: PBMCs. DNA of the CDR3: TGCAGCGTTCTGACAGGGGACCAAGAGACCCAGTACTTC. Translated: CSVLTGDQETQYF.